The T cell receptor (beta chain) under discussion was sequenced for a study of T cells in Graves' hyperthyroidism and ophthalmopathy. About the study: Peripheral blood sampling occurred at initial diagnosis, before any treatment.

TCR beta CDR3 regions were amplified from RNA. Researchers ran a first-round RT-PCR on the TCR CDR3 using the HTBI primer set. TCRdb passed the multiplex PCR reads through MiXCR, listing each CDR3 protein once. The data hold about 710,000 distinct CDR3 sequences, with about 15% observed a single time. In regard to this clonotype: Its antigen is not identified.

Study conclusions and caveats: Ophthalmopathy, as predicted by the model, came a median about six months after the prediction.

The definition of stable Graves' hyperthyroidism was no ophthalmopathy progression within 18 months. Lactation, pregnancy, other autoimmune disease or uncontrolled infection led to exclusion of patients. Sequencing was carried out using blood. The receptor was isolated from a young man with Graves' hyperthyroidism.

CDR3 protein: CSATTGRQETQYF. In DNA form, the CDR3 reads TGCAGTGCTACGACAGGACGCCAAGAGACCCAGTACTTC. The chain couples TRBV20-1 to TRBJ2-5; the D gene is possibly TRBD1 (6 bases). The length of the CDR3 is 13 residues. Germline assignment: CDR1 DFQATT and CDR2 SNEGSKA (reference sequence). Trimming stripped 4 bases from V and 1 base from J, with 10 bases between.